This T cell receptor beta chain is drawn from a study of blood T cell repertoires in COVID-19. Study-level information: Both acute and convalescent COVID-19 samples were obtained from the United States, Italy and Spain. T cells, B-cell-depleted T cells, or PBMCs supplied cDNA or gDNA.

Here immunoSEQ multiplex PCR was the method, and the copy in TCRdb shows in-frame clones only, minus some. Here the sample spans hundreds of thousands of clones, approximately 85% being singletons. Germline V gene sequence: CDR1 SNHLY, CDR2 FYNNEI. The CDR3 contains 13 residues. The ends lost 8 bases at V and 5 bases at J; junction bases unmatched: 8. This clone occurred once. The rearrangement links TRBV2 to TRBJ1-2; 7 bases fit TRBD1. The material sequenced was peripheral blood. The clonotype was recovered from a man over 45 with active or convalescent COVID-19. The DNA of the CDR3 is TGTGCCAGCTCACCAGGGGGGATATATGGCTACACCTTC. It codes for CASSPGGIYGYTF. The variable domain in full, with the rest retrieved from reference TRBV2 and TRBJ1-2, is EPEVTQTPSHQVTQMGQEVILRCVPISNHLYFYWYRQILGQKVEFLVSFYNNEISEKSEIFDDQFSVERPDGSNFTLKIRSTKLEDSAMYFCASSPGGIYGYTFGSGTRLTVV.